This is a list of T cell receptor beta chains from one sample in a study of T cell responses to AZD1222 COVID-19 vaccine. Libraries were prepared by immunoSEQ multiplex PCR; TCRdb keeps only in-frame clonotypes and omits some of them. This table holds over 150,000 clones, 90% found once. This specimen consisted of peripheral blood, obtained on day 0 of AZD1222 vaccination. The receptors were sampled from an adult in good health. The CDR3 runs from the conserved cysteine through the conserved F or W. The order of the fields is J gene, clone size, V gene, D gene, CDR3 DNA, CDR3 protein. D genes are given only for firm matches. Rows may omit the clone size; those that give it use once, few, many or a size class.

TRBJ2-2 NA TRBV7-9 NA TGTGCCAGCAGCTTTATCACCGGGGAGCTGTTTTTT CASSFITGELFF
TRBJ2-1 once TRBV30 NA TGTGCCCGCGGCCAGGGAGCCTACAATGAGCAGTTCTTC CARGQGAYNEQFF
TRBJ1-4 NA TRBV7-9 NA TGTGCCAGCAGCTCCCACCTTAGGGGTGAAAAACTGTTTTTT CASSSHLRGEKLFF
TRBJ1-5 NA TRBV23-1 NA TGCGCCAGCAGTCAATCCTTCGCGTCCCCAGCTTACAATCAGCCCCAGCATTTT CASSQSFASPAYNQPQHF
TRBJ1-4 NA TRBV19 TRBD1 TGTGCCAGTAGTGACAGGGGGCGAGAGTCTGAAAAACTGTTTTTT CASSDRGRESEKLFF
TRBJ1-1 once TRBV6-5 TRBD1 TGTGCCAGCAGTTACTCCCCAGGGGGCTTGGACACTGAAGCTTTCTTT CASSYSPGGLDTEAFF
TRBJ2-2 NA TRBV2 NA TGTGCCAGCAGTGTGTACACCGGGGAGCTGTTTTTT CASSVYTGELFF
TRBJ2-3 NA TRBV10-2 TRBD2 TGCGCCAGCAGTGAGGGGGAAGTAGCGGGAGTTGATACGCAGTATTTT CASSEGEVAGVDTQYF
TRBJ2-1 once TRBV5-1 TRBD2 TGCGCCAGCAGCCCGACACTAGCGGGAGAAAATGAGCAGTTCTTC CASSPTLAGENEQFF
TRBJ1-1 few TRBV6-4 TRBD1 TGTGCCAGCAGTGAGAAACAGGGGGTGAACACTGAAGCTTTCTTT CASSEKQGVNTEAFF
TRBJ1-6 NA TRBV5-6 NA TGTGCCAGCAGCTTGGGGATAGACAGTGACAATTCACCCCTCCACTTT CASSLGIDSDNSPLHF
TRBJ2-1 NA TRBV28 NA TGTGCCAGCAGTCCCCTGGACTCTTATGAGCAGTTCTTC CASSPLDSYEQFF
TRBJ1-6 NA TRBV5-6 NA TGTGCCAGCATCCAGGGGAATAATTCACCCCTCCACTTT CASIQGNNSPLHF
TRBJ1-1 NA TRBV11-2 NA TGTGCCAGCAGCTTAAAGCGGGGAACGGCGGGGTCCACTGAAGCTTTCTTT CASSLKRGTAGSTEAFF
TRBJ2-1 NA TRBV9 NA TGTGCCAGCAGCGTAGATGGCCCTTCGAGCAATGAGCAGTTCTTC CASSVDGPSSNEQFF
TRBJ1-6 NA TRBV5-1 TRBD1 TGCGCCAGCAGCCCAACAGGGGACACCAATTCACCCCTCCACTTT CASSPTGDTNSPLHF
TRBJ2-3 NA TRBV7-3 NA TGTGCCAGCAGCTTAGGCGCAGATACGCAGTATTTT CASSLGADTQYF
TRBJ1-2 few TRBV28 NA TGTGCCAGCACCCCTTGGGTGATGGGCTATGGCTACACCTTC CASTPWVMGYGYTF
TRBJ1-2 few TRBV27 TRBD1 TGTGCCAGCAGTTTATCCCGGGACAGGATCTATGGCTACACCTTC CASSLSRDRIYGYTF
TRBJ1-5 NA TRBV19 NA TGTGCCAGTAGTTTGAGCTACAATCAGCCCCAGCATTTT CASSLSYNQPQHF
TRBJ2-5 once TRBV28 TRBD1 TGTGCCAGCAGTTCCGGACAGGGCCTACAAGAGACCCAGTACTTC CASSSGQGLQETQYF
TRBJ2-3 NA TRBV27 NA TGTGCCAGCAGTTCCAGGAGGGCCTTAGGATATACGCAGTATTTT CASSSRRALGYTQYF
TRBJ2-1 NA TRBV6-2/TRBV6-3 TRBD1 TGTGCCAGCAGTTACGGGACAGGCTACAATGAGCAGTTCTTC CASSYGTGYNEQFF
TRBJ2-3 once TRBV5-6 NA TGTGCCAGCAGCCGGGCACAGGGTGTTACAGATACGCAGTATTTT CASSRAQGVTDTQYF
TRBJ2-7 NA TRBV6-2/TRBV6-3 NA TGTGCCAGCAGTTACTCCCACAGGGTGTCGGGCTACGAGCAGTACTTC CASSYSHRVSGYEQYF
TRBJ1-4 NA TRBV5-1 NA TGCGCCAGCAGCTCCCTACAGGGTACAACTAATGAAAAACTGTTTTTT CASSSLQGTTNEKLFF
TRBJ1-3 once TRBV5-1 NA TGCGCCAGCAGCTCTACAGGGATTAGCTCTGGAAACACCATATATTTT CASSSTGISSGNTIYF
TRBJ2-5 NA TRBV7-3 TRBD2 TGTGCCAGCAGCTGGATAGCGGGAGGTAGTGTGACCCAGTACTTC CASSWIAGGSVTQYF
TRBJ2-5 NA TRBV2 NA TGTGCCAGCAGTCCCGGGACCGGAGAGACCCAGTACTTC CASSPGTGETQYF
TRBJ2-3 NA TRBV11-2 TRBD2 TGTGCCAGCAGCTTAGATCCGGCGGGAGGCCCGACTAGCACAGATACGCAGTATTTT CASSLDPAGGPTSTDTQYF
TRBJ1-5 NA TRBV5-5 NA TGTGCCAGCAGCTTGGGAGTAAAAGATAGCAATCAGCCCCAGCATTTT CASSLGVKDSNQPQHF
TRBJ2-6 NA TRBV27 NA TGTGCCAGCAGTTTCACGGCGCCTGCTGGGGCCAACGTCCTGACTTTC CASSFTAPAGANVLTF
TRBJ2-5 NA TRBV11-2 TRBD1 TGTGCCAGCAGCCCCCGCGGGACAGGGTATTTTGAAGAGACCCAGTACTTC CASSPRGTGYFEETQYF
TRBJ1-6 NA TRBV7-9 NA TGTGCCAGCAGCTTAGGAGGGGGGAATTCACCCCTCCACTTT CASSLGGGNSPLHF
TRBJ2-2 NA TRBV7-9 NA TGTGCCAGCAGCATAAGGGTCACCGGGGAGCTGTTTTTT CASSIRVTGELFF
TRBJ1-6 once TRBV6-2/TRBV6-3 TRBD1 TGTGCCAGCAGTTTCCGGACAGGGAGGTGGTCACCCCTCCACTTT CASSFRTGRWSPLHF
TRBJ2-1 NA TRBV12-3/TRBV12-4 NA TGTGCCAGCACCCTCTCAGGAGGGCAGGGTAGACTCTTC CASTLSGGQGRLF
TRBJ2-1 NA TRBV6-5 TRBD2 TGTGCCAGCAGTTCAGCGTTAGCGGGGGCCGCGTGGTTCTTC CASSSALAGAAWFF
TRBJ1-4 few TRBV7-3 NA TGTGCCAGCAGCTTGGTCCGGGGGGAAAAACTGTTTTTT CASSLVRGEKLFF
TRBJ1-2 few TRBV7-9 NA TGTGCCAGCAGCCCGCAAGGGATACCAGGCTACACCTTC CASSPQGIPGYTF
TRBJ2-5 NA TRBV25-1 TRBD2 TGTGCCAGCACGGGGGGGAACCAAGAGACCCAGTACTTC CASTGGNQETQYF
TRBJ2-2 NA TRBV2 NA TGTGCCAGCGGTGCCCCCGTAAAAGGGGACACCGGGGAGCTGTTTTTT CASGAPVKGDTGELFF
TRBJ1-2 NA TRBV10-3 NA TGTGCCATCAGTGAGGGCCCCGCAGGGGCTAACTATGGCTACACCTTC CAISEGPAGANYGYTF
TRBJ1-1 NA TRBV5-1 NA TGCGCCAGCAGCTTGGCGGGGAGCATGAACACTGAAGCTTTCTTT CASSLAGSMNTEAFF
TRBJ2-6 NA TRBV28 NA TGTGCCAGCAGTCTGACCCTCTGGAGGGGCGCAGGATCTGGGGCCAACGTCCTGACTTTC CASSLTLWRGAGSGANVLTF
TRBJ1-6 NA TRBV9 NA TGTGCCAGCAGCTCCCCCCGGCCCCTCCACTTT CASSSPRPLHF
TRBJ1-2 NA TRBV6-5 TRBD1 TGTGCCAGCAGTACACCGGGACAGGGTAATTATGGCTACACCTTC CASSTPGQGNYGYTF
TRBJ2-3 NA TRBV5-1 TRBD2 TGCGCCAGCAGCTTGGGTCGGACTAGCGCAGATACGCAGTATTTT CASSLGRTSADTQYF
TRBJ1-5 NA TRBV18 TRBD1 TGTGCCAGCTCACCACCATCAGGACAGGGCCATCAGCCCCAGCATTTT CASSPPSGQGHQPQHF
TRBJ1-6 NA TRBV7-3 NA TGTGCCAGCAGCTTAAGACAGAGGTCACCCCTCCACTTT CASSLRQRSPLHF
TRBJ1-2 NA TRBV30 NA TGTGCCTGGAGTGAGCAGGCCTACTATGGCTACACCTTC CAWSEQAYYGYTF
TRBJ2-3 NA TRBV19 NA TGTGCCAGTAGTATAGGGGGTCCGAGCACAGATACGCAGTATTTT CASSIGGPSTDTQYF
TRBJ1-2 NA TRBV6-5 NA TGTGCCACCCAACTGGGTCCTAACTATGGCTACACCTTC CATQLGPNYGYTF
TRBJ1-2 NA TRBV3-1/TRBV3-2 TRBD1 TGTGCCAGCAGCCTACGGACAGGAGCTAACTATGGCTACACCTTC CASSLRTGANYGYTF
TRBJ1-2 NA TRBV7-6 TRBD1 TGTGCCAGCAGCCTGGGGGGACAGGCCTATGGCTACACCTTC CASSLGGQAYGYTF
TRBJ2-5 NA TRBV7-9 NA TGTGCCAGCAGCTCTCAGGGGGGGCAAGAAGAGACCCAGTACTTC CASSSQGGQEETQYF
TRBJ1-6 NA TRBV7-9 TRBD1 TGTGCCAGCAGCTTAGCGACAGGGAGGCCGGGGCCACCCCTCCACTTT CASSLATGRPGPPLHF